The clone carrying this TCR beta chain was recorded a few times. The CDR3 has 13 amino acids. The V gene end was trimmed by 4 bases and the J gene end by 9 bases; junction bases not matched to a gene: 6. Germline V gene sequence: CDR1 LGHDT, CDR2 YNNKEL (reference sequence). Authors' data handling: Reference gene primer amplification gave estimated nucleated cell counts. Assay: immunoSEQ multiplex PCR; the TCRdb copy retains only in-frame clones and omits some. That table is the source of V, J and clone size, and D and trimming were worked out from the DNA. The sample consists of 220,000 or so clones, 84% of them appearing once. This entry is derived from a study of blood T cell repertoires in COVID-19. Study as a whole: Samples of COVID-19 (acute and convalescent) were obtained from the United States, Italy and Spain. Sources were T cells, B-cell-depleted T cells, or PBMCs; the material itself was cDNA or gDNA.

V usage is TRBV3-1 (or the pseudogene TRBV3-2) and J usage is TRBJ2-1; 7 positions agree with TRBD1. Sequencing used PBMCs or T cells enriched from blood (not recorded which). This TCR derives from a woman aged 40 to 49 who had recovered from COVID-19. The CDR3 here is CASSPQGWGEQFF. The CDR3, as DNA: TGTGCCAGCAGCCCACAGGGGTGGGGTGAGCAGTTCTTC.